This T cell receptor beta chain was captured in a study of blood T cell repertoires in COVID-19. Study-wide background: Some COVID-19 samples were acute and others convalescent; all came from the United States, Italy and Spain. PBMCs, B-cell-depleted T cells, or T cells were the source of the cDNA or gDNA that made up the material.

Germline loops: CDR1 SGHAT, CDR2 FQDESV (reference sequence). V shed 3 bases, J shed 9 bases, and the junction held 7 bases outside the gene matches. CDR3 size: 15 residues. Under the authors' procedure: Reference gene primers were amplified, and this amplification served to estimate nucleated cell counts. Produced via immunoSEQ multiplex PCR; TCRdb's table is partial and in-frame only. V, J and clone size are taken as reported in that table, and D and trimming were inferred from the DNA itself. The sample lists some 200,000 clones, approximately 87% occurring once. The receptor's source is a woman younger than 30 who had recovered from COVID-19. Sequencing used peripheral blood. This rearrangement joins TRBV11-1 to TRBJ2-1; 11 nucleotides match TRBD1. The CDR3 sequence is CASSLGTGGFGEQFF. Written as DNA, the CDR3 is TGTGCCAGCAGCTTGGGGACAGGGGGATTCGGTGAGCAGTTCTTC.